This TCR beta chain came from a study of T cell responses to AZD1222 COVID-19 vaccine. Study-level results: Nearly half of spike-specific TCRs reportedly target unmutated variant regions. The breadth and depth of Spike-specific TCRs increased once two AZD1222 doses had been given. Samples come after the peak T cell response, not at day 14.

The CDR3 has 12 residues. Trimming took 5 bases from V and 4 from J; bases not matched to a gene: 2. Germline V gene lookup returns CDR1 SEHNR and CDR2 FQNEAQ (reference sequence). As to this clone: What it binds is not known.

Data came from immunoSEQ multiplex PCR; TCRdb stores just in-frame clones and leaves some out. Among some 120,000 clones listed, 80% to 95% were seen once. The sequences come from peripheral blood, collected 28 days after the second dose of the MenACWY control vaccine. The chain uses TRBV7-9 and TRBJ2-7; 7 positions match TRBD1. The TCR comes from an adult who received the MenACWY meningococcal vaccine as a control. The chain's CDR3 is CASSVQGYEQYF. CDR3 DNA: TGTGCCAGCAGCGTACAGGGGTACGAGCAGTACTTC. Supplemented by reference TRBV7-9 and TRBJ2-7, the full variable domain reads DTGVSQNPRHKITKRGQNVTFRCDPISEHNRLYWYRQTLGQGPEFLTYFQNEAQLEKSRLLSDRFSAERPKGSFSTLEIQRTEQGDSAMYLCASSVQGYEQYFGPGTRLTVT.